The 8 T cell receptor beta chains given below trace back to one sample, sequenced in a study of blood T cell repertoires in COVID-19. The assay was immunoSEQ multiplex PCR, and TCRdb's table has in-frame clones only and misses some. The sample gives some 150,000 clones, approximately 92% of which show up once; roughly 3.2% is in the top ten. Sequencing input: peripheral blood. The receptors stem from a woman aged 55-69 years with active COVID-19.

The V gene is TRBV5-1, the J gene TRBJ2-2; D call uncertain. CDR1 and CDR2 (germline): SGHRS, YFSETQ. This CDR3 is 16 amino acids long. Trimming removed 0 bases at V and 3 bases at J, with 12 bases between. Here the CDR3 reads CASSLAAGSYTGELFF. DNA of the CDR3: TGCGCCAGCAGCTTGGCGGCAGGCTCCTACACCGGGGAGCTGTTTTTT.

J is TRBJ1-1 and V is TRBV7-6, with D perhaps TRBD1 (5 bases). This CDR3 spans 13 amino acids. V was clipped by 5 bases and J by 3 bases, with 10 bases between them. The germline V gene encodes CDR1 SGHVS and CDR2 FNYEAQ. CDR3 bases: TGTGCCAGCAGCCGAGACAGATACACTGAAGCTTTCTTT. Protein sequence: CASSRDRYTEAFF.

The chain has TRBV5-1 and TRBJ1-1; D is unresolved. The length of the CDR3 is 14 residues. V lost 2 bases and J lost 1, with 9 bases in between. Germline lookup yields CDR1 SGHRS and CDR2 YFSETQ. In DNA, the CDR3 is TGCGCCAGCAGCTTACAGATAGAGAACACTGAAGCTTTCTTT. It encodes CASSLQIENTEAFF.

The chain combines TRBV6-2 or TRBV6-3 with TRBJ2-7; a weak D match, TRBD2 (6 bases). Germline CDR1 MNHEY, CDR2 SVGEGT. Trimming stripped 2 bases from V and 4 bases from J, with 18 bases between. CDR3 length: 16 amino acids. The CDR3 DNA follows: TGTGCCAGCAGTTACCCCTTGCTGCTGCGGGATTACGAGCAGTACTTC. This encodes CASSYPLLLRDYEQYF.

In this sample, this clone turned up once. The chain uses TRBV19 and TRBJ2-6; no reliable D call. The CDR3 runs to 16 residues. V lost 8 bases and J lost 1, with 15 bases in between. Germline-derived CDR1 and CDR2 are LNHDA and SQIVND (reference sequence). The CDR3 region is CASSSRHSSGANVLTF. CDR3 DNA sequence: TGTGCCAGTTCCTCGAGGCATTCGTCTGGGGCCAACGTCCTGACTTTC.

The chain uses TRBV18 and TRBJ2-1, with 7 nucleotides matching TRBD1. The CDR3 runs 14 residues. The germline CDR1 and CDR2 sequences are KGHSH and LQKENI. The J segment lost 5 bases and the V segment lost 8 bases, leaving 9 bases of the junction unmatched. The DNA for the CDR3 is TGTGCCAGCCTAAACAGGGGCCTTAACAATGAGCAGTTCTTC. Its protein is CASLNRGLNNEQFF.

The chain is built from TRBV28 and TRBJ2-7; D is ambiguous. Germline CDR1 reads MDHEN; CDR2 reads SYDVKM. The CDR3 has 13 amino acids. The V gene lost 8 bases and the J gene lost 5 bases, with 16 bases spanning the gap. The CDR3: CASQAPQVHEQYF. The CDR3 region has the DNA TGTGCCAGCCAGGCCCCTCAGGTCCACGAGCAGTACTTC. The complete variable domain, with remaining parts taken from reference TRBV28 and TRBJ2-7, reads DVKVTQSSRYLVKRTGEKVFLECVQDMDHENMFWYRQDPGLGLRLIYFSYDVKMKEKGDIPEGYSVSREKKERFSLILESASTNQTSMYLCASQAPQVHEQYFGPGTRLTVT.

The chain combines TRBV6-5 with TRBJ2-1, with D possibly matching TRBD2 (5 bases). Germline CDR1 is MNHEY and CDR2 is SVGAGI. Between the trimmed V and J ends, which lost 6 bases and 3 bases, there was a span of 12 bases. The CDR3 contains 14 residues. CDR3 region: CASREGAGYNEQFF. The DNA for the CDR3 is TGTGCCAGCAGAGAGGGCGCCGGCTACAATGAGCAGTTCTTC.